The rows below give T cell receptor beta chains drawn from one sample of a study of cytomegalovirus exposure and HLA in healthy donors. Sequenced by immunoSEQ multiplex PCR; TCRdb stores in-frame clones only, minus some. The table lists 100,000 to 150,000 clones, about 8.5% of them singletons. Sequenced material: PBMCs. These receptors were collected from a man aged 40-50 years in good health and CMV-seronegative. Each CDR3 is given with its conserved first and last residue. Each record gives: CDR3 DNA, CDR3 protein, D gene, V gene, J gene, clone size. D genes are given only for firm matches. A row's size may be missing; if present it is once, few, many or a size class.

DNA: TGCGCCAGCAGCCTCGGGACAGGGGTGACAGAGCAGTACTTC
CDR3: CASSLGTGVTEQYF
D: TRBD1
V: TRBV5-1
J: TRBJ2-7
size: NA

DNA: TGTGCCAGCAGTGAGGGCTTCGGTGAAGGCTACACCTTC
CDR3: CASSEGFGEGYTF
D: NA
V: TRBV2
J: TRBJ1-2
size: few

DNA: TGTGCCAATTCGGGACAGGGAGGTACTGAAGCTTTCTTT
CDR3: CANSGQGGTEAFF
D: TRBD1
V: TRBV6-5
J: TRBJ1-1
size: NA

DNA: TGCGCCACCTCCCGGGACACGAACACCGGGGAGCTGTTTTTT
CDR3: CATSRDTNTGELFF
D: NA
V: TRBV5-1
J: TRBJ2-2
size: NA

DNA: TGTGCCAGCAGCTTAGCGGGACAGGGGGAGACTGAAGCTTTCTTT
CDR3: CASSLAGQGETEAFF
D: TRBD1
V: TRBV7-6
J: TRBJ1-1
size: NA

DNA: TGTGCCAGCAAGGGGGACACCGGGGCCGGGGAGCTGTTTTTT
CDR3: CASKGDTGAGELFF
D: NA
V: TRBV21-1
J: TRBJ2-2
size: few

DNA: TGTGCCAGTCGGACAGCCGGGATGGGTGGCTACACCTTC
CDR3: CASRTAGMGGYTF
D: NA
V: TRBV2
J: TRBJ1-2
size: NA

DNA: TGCAGCGTTGATGATATGATCGGGGATGGCTACACCTTC
CDR3: CSVDDMIGDGYTF
D: NA
V: TRBV29-1
J: TRBJ1-2
size: few

DNA: TGTGCCAGCAGCCAACAGGGCAGACACACTGAAGCTTTCTTT
CDR3: CASSQQGRHTEAFF
D: NA
V: TRBV13
J: TRBJ1-1
size: few

DNA: TGTGCCAGCAGGTCCACTATGCCAGGGGGATCACCCCTCCACTTT
CDR3: CASRSTMPGGSPLHF
D: TRBD1
V: TRBV11-2
J: TRBJ1-6
size: NA

DNA: TGTGCCAGCAGTACCGGGATAGGGAGTCGTGGCTACACCTTC
CDR3: CASSTGIGSRGYTF
D: NA
V: TRBV28
J: TRBJ1-2
size: NA

DNA: TGTGCCAGCAGTTTAGCCAGGGTAGCAGAGGGCTACACCTTC
CDR3: CASSLARVAEGYTF
D: NA
V: TRBV28
J: TRBJ1-2
size: NA

DNA: TGTGCCAGCAGCTTAACAGGGTGGGATGAAGCTTTCTTT
CDR3: CASSLTGWDEAFF
D: NA
V: TRBV5-5
J: TRBJ1-1
size: NA

DNA: TGTGCCAGCAGCTTAATGGCGGGGATAGACACAGATACGCAGTATTTT
CDR3: CASSLMAGIDTDTQYF
D: NA
V: TRBV7-2
J: TRBJ2-3
size: few

DNA: TGTGCCAGCAGCCTAGACTCAGATACGCAGTATTTT
CDR3: CASSLDSDTQYF
D: NA
V: TRBV9
J: TRBJ2-3
size: few

DNA: TGTGCCAGCAGTTCCTATAGCTCCTACGAGCAGTACTTC
CDR3: CASSSYSSYEQYF
D: NA
V: TRBV2
J: TRBJ2-7
size: NA

DNA: TGTGCCAGCAGCCAAGGCGGAAAGGCAGAGACCCAGTACTTC
CDR3: CASSQGGKAETQYF
D: NA
V: TRBV14
J: TRBJ2-5
size: NA

DNA: TGTGCCAGCAGTGGCAGAGGAAACACCATATATTTT
CDR3: CASSGRGNTIYF
D: NA
V: TRBV6-5
J: TRBJ1-3
size: NA

DNA: TGTGCCAGCAGCTTCCAAGATACGCAGTATTTT
CDR3: CASSFQDTQYF
D: NA
V: TRBV13
J: TRBJ2-3
size: few

DNA: TGTGCCAGCAGTTCCATAACTAGCGGGGGGGACCACGAGCAGTACTTC
CDR3: CASSSITSGGDHEQYF
D: TRBD2
V: TRBV6-5
J: TRBJ2-7
size: few

DNA: TGTGCCAGTAGTATAGGCCCCGCAGCTGGAAACACCATATATTTT
CDR3: CASSIGPAAGNTIYF
D: NA
V: TRBV19
J: TRBJ1-3
size: few

DNA: TGTGCCAGCAGCTTAAGCGTTATGAACACTGAAGCTTTCTTT
CDR3: CASSLSVMNTEAFF
D: NA
V: TRBV7-6
J: TRBJ1-1
size: few

DNA: TGTGCCAGCAGTAGAACAGTTCCCTCTGGAAACACCATATATTTT
CDR3: CASSRTVPSGNTIYF
D: NA
V: TRBV2
J: TRBJ1-3
size: few

DNA: TGCGCCAGCAGCCAAGCGACAGAGAACTATGGCTACACCTTC
CDR3: CASSQATENYGYTF
D: NA
V: TRBV4-1
J: TRBJ1-2
size: NA